This T cell receptor (beta chain) appears in the sequencing data of a study of shared clonotypes between healthy human individuals. Genomic DNA of each subset was evenly split across several immunoSEQ plates. Assay: immunoSEQ multiplex PCR; the TCRdb copy retains only in-frame clones and omits some. The repertoire holds about 490,000 clones, around four fifths seen once, with 12% in the top ten. J was trimmed by 7 bases and V by 3 bases; bases with no gene match: 13. Germline V gives CDR1 LGHNA, CDR2 YNFKEQ. The CDR3 loop spans 18 amino acids. The sample consisted of PBMCs. V gene TRBV4-2 combines with J gene TRBJ2-2, with 11 bases fitting TRBD2. This clonotype was sampled from a middle-aged woman in good health. Some clones in this sample may be carry-over from other donors' samples. CDR3: CASSQINIAGGLVGELFF. CDR3 sequence (DNA): TGTGCCAGCAGCCAGATAAATATAGCGGGAGGGTTGGTCGGGGAGCTGTTTTTT.